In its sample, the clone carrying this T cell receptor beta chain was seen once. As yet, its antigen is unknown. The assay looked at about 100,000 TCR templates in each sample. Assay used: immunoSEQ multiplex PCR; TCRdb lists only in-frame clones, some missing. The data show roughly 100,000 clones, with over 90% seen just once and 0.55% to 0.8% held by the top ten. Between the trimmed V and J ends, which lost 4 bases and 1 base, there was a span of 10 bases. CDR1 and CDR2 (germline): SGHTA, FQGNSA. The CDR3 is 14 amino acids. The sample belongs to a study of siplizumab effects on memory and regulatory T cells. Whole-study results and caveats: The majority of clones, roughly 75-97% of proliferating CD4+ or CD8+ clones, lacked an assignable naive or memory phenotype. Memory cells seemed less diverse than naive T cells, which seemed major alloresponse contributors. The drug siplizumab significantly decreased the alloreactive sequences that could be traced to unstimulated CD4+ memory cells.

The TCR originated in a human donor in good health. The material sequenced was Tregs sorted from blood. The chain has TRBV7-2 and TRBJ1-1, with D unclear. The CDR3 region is CASSSSGGNTEAFF. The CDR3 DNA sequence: TGTGCCAGCAGCTCGAGTGGAGGGAACACTGAAGCTTTCTTT. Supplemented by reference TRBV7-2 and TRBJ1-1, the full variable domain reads GAGVSQSPSNKVTEKGKDVELRCDPISGHTALYWYRQSLGQGLEFLIYFQGNSAPDKSGLPSDRFSAERTGGSVSTLTIQRTQQEDSAVYLCASSSSGGNTEAFFGQGTRLTVV.